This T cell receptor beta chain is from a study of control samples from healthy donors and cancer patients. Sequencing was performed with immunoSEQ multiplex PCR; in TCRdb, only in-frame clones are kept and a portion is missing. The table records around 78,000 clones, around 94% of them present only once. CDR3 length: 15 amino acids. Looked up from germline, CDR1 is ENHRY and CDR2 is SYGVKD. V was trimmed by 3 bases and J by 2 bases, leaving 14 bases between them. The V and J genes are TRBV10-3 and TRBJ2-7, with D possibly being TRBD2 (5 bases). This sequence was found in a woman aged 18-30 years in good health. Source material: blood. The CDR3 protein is CAISEPSGSAYEQYF. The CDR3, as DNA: TGTGCCATCAGTGAACCGAGCGGTTCCGCCTACGAGCAGTACTTC.